Only one count was recorded for the clone carrying this T cell receptor (beta chain). The antigen remains unidentified. The sample belongs to a study of T cell responses to AZD1222 COVID-19 vaccine. V gave up 6 bases and J gave up 3 bases, with 9 bases separating them. There are 12 residues in the CDR3. Findings of the study overall: Repertoires were obtained solely post-peak T cell response.

Here immunoSEQ multiplex PCR was the method, and the copy in TCRdb shows in-frame clones only, minus some. The sample consists of 90,000 to 120,000 clones, under 95% of them appearing once. The receptor's source is an adult in good health. The sequences come from peripheral blood, collected on day 0 of AZD1222 vaccination. The rearrangement joins TRBV12-3 or TRBV12-4 to TRBJ2-7; no clear D gene. The CDR3 loop reads CASRRDHYEQYF. In nucleotides, the CDR3 is TGTGCCAGCAGACGCGACCACTACGAGCAGTACTTC.